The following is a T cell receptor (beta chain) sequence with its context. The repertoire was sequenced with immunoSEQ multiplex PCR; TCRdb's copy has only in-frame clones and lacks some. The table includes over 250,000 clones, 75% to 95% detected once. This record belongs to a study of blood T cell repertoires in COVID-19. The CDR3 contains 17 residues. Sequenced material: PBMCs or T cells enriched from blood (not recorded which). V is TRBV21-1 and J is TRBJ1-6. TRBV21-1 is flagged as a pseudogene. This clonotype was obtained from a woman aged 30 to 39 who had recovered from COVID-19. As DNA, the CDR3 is TGTGCCAGCATCCGTTCCTTTAGACCCCTCGACTTTTCACCCCTCCACTTT. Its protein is CASIRSFRPLDFSPLHF.